The 16 T cell receptor beta chains below were found in one sample sequenced in a study of shared clonotypes between healthy human individuals. Libraries were prepared by immunoSEQ multiplex PCR; TCRdb keeps only in-frame clonotypes and omits some of them. Here the sample spans millions of clones, approximately 94% being singletons. The sequencing sample was made of naive CD4+ T cells sorted from blood. Subset: CD45RA+ positively selected. The receptors here all came from a man aged 18 to 30 in good health.

V is TRBV19 and J is TRBJ2-5; 7 bases are shared with TRBD1. The J segment lost 2 bases and the V segment lost 6 bases, leaving 9 bases of the junction unmatched. The CDR3 extends over 15 amino acids. Germline CDR1 and CDR2: LNHDA and SQIVND (reference sequence). The chain's CDR3 is CASRPTGTAQETQYF. DNA of the CDR3: TGTGCCAGTAGACCCACCGGGACAGCTCAAGAGACCCAGTACTTC.

The chain uses TRBV7-3 and TRBJ2-5; 7 bases are shared with TRBD1. The CDR3 has 13 residues. CDR1 is SGHTA and CDR2 is FQGTGA in the germline V gene. Trimming cost V 5 bases and J 5 bases; bases outside gene matches: 5. CDR3 protein: CASSPTGLETQYF. The CDR3 region has the DNA TGTGCCAGCAGCCCGACAGGGCTGGAGACCCAGTACTTC.

This chain links TRBV2 with TRBJ2-2; D may be TRBD1 or TRBD2 (5 bases each). V dropped 11 bases and J dropped 5 bases, with 15 bases sitting between them. CDR3 size: 13 residues. The germline gives CDR1 SNHLY, CDR2 FYNNEI. DNA for the CDR3: TGTGCCTGGAGAGGGGCGGAAACCGGGGAGCTGTTTTTT. Its translation: CAWRGAETGELFF. The full variable domain, completed using reference TRBV2 and TRBJ2-2, is EPEVTQTPSHQVTQMGQEVILRCVPISNHLYFYWYRQILGQKVEFLVSFYNNEISEKSEIFDDQFSVERPDGSNFTLKIRSTKLEDSAMYFCAWRGAETGELFFGEGSRLTVL.

This CDR3 is CASMVGYPKNTGELFF. CDR3 bases: TGTGCCAGCATGGTGGGCTACCCGAAAAACACCGGGGAGCTGTTTTTT. This chain uses TRBV2 with TRBJ2-2; D is undetermined. The germline CDR1 and CDR2 sequences are SNHLY and FYNNEI. Trimming cost V 7 bases and J 2 bases, with 17 bases left between them. The CDR3 runs to 16 residues.

As DNA, the CDR3 is TGTGCCAGCAGCTCAGGGTCCTACACTGAAGCTTTCTTT. Protein product: CASSSGSYTEAFF. The rearrangement joins TRBV7-9 to TRBJ1-1; weak D call: TRBD1 (5 bases). V shed 4 bases and J shed 3 bases, with 9 bases lying between them. The CDR3 has 13 residues. CDR1 is SEHNR, CDR2 FQNEAQ, per germline (reference sequence). Based on the CDR3 plus reference TRBV7-9 and TRBJ1-1, the full variable domain is DTGVSQNPRHKITKRGQNVTFRCDPISEHNRLYWYRQTLGQGPEFLTYFQNEAQLEKSRLLSDRFSAERPKGSFSTLEIQRTEQGDSAMYLCASSSGSYTEAFFGQGTRLTVV.

This rearrangement joins TRBV27 to TRBJ1-2; tentative D call: TRBD1 (5 bases). The V end was cut by 6 bases, the J end by 5 bases, with 19 bases between. This CDR3 has 15 amino acids. CDR1 and CDR2 from the germline V gene are MNHEY and SMNVEV (reference sequence). The CDR3 coding sequence is TGTGCCAGCAGCCTCTTTGGAGGGACGGTATATGGCTACACCTTC. This encodes CASSLFGGTVYGYTF.

The CDR3 region has the DNA TGTGCCAGCAGTAAGAGGGGGCGCGAGCAGTACTTC. Encoded protein: CASSKRGREQYF. This sequence joins TRBV6-5 and TRBJ2-7; TRBD1 aligns across 7 bases. Germline loops: CDR1 MNHEY, CDR2 SVGAGI. The CDR3 is 12 residues long. The J segment lost 6 bases and the V segment lost 5 bases, leaving 4 bases of the junction unmatched.

This chain links TRBV11-2 with TRBJ2-5, with TRBD2 matching 8 bases. In germline, CDR1 is SGHAT, CDR2 FQNNGV. The CDR3 spans 18 residues. With 7 bases clipped from V and 1 base from J, the junction kept 17 bases outside the gene matches. CDR3 nucleotides: TGTGCCAGCATCAAAAGGGGGGCTAGCGGGCCATTCCAAGAGACCCAGTACTTC. Translation: CASIKRGASGPFQETQYF.

The chain uses TRBV7-2 and TRBJ2-2; 10 bases line up with TRBD2. With 2 bases clipped from V and 6 bases from J, the junction kept 3 bases outside the gene matches. The CDR3 runs to 15 residues. Germline V gene lookup returns CDR1 SGHTA and CDR2 FQGNSA. CDR3 bases: TGTGCCAGCAGCTTAAATCTAGCGGGAGCCGGGGAGCTGTTTTTT. It is translated as CASSLNLAGAGELFF. Combining the CDR3 with reference TRBV7-2 and TRBJ2-2 gives the whole variable domain GAGVSQSPSNKVTEKGKDVELRCDPISGHTALYWYRQSLGQGLEFLIYFQGNSAPDKSGLPSDRFSAERTGGSVSTLTIQRTQQEDSAVYLCASSLNLAGAGELFFGEGSRLTVL.

The chain is built from TRBV2 and TRBJ2-1; 10 nucleotides agree with TRBD2. The CDR3 sequence is 15 residues long. J lost 8 bases, V lost 2 bases, and 6 bases had no gene match. Germline V lookup: CDR1 SNHLY, CDR2 FYNNEI. CDR3 residues: CASSERASGSDEQFF. CDR3 in DNA: TGTGCCAGCAGTGAACGGGCTAGCGGGAGCGATGAGCAGTTCTTC.

V gene TRBV28 combines with J gene TRBJ1-2, with 10 positions matching TRBD1. With 7 bases clipped from V and 6 bases from J, the junction kept 8 bases outside the gene matches. The CDR3 runs 14 residues. Germline V gene sequence: CDR1 MDHEN, CDR2 SYDVKM. In DNA form, the CDR3 reads TGTGCCAGCATAGGGGGACAGGGGACAGATGGCTACACCTTC. Protein product: CASIGGQGTDGYTF.

The CDR3 loop is CATNTEYNEQFF. The CDR3 DNA reads as TGTGCCACCAATACAGAGTACAATGAGCAGTTCTTC. The chain recombines TRBV10-3 with TRBJ2-1, with D hard to call. Trimming took 10 bases from V and 4 from J, leaving 11 bases between them. This CDR3 comprises 12 residues. Germline CDR1 ENHRY, CDR2 SYGVKD.

The chain combines TRBV10-3 with TRBJ2-3, with D possibly matching TRBD2 (6 bases). The CDR3 spans 16 residues. Germline CDR1 ENHRY, CDR2 SYGVKD. V shed 5 bases and J shed 0 bases, with 15 bases lying between them. The CDR3 DNA sequence: TGTGCCATCAGTACTAGCCCGGGCCAAAGCACAGATACGCAGTATTTT. Translated: CAISTSPGQSTDTQYF.

The J gene is TRBJ1-4, the V gene TRBV6-1; TRBD1 matches at 8 bases. Germline V CDR1 and CDR2: MNHNS, SASEGT. The CDR3 totals 15 residues. The V gene end was trimmed by 3 bases and the J gene end by 6 bases; junction bases not matched to a gene: 6. In DNA form, the CDR3 reads TGTGCCAGCAGTGACGTTGGACAGGGTCATGAAAAACTGTTTTTT. This sequence encodes CASSDVGQGHEKLFF.

The V gene is TRBV9, the J gene TRBJ1-6, with 10 nucleotides matching TRBD1. V lost 4 bases, J lost 7 bases, and 5 bases stayed unmatched. This CDR3 spans 15 amino acids. Germline V gene lookup returns CDR1 SGDLS and CDR2 YYNGEE. As DNA, the CDR3 is TGTGCCAGCAGCCCAACGGACAGGGGGAATTCACCCCTCCACTTT. Translated, it gives CASSPTDRGNSPLHF.

The V gene is TRBV18, the J gene TRBJ2-1; D not certain. The germline V gene has CDR1 KGHSH and CDR2 LQKENI. The CDR3 covers 12 residues. The V gene lost 2 bases and the J gene lost 7 bases, with 6 bases spanning the gap. The CDR3 DNA is TGTGCCAGCTCACCAGTGCCGAATGAGCAGTTCTTC. Translated, it gives CASSPVPNEQFF.